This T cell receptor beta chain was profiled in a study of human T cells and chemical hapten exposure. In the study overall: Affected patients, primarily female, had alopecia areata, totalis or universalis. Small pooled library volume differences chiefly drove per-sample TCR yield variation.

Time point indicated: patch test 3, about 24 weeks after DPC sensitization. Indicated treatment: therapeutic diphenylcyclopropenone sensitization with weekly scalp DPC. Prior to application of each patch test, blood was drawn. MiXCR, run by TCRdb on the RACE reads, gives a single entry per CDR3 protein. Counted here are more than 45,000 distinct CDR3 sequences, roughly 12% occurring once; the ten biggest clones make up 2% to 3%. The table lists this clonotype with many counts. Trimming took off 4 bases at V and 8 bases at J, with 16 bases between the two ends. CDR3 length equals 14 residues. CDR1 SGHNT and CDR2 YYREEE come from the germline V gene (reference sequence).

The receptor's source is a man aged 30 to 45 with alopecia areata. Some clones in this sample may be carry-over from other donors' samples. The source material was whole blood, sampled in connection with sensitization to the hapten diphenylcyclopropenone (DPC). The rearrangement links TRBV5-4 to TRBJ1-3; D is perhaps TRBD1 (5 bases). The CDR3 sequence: CASSPDRTADTIYF. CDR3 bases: TGTGCCAGCAGCCCCGACAGAACGGCGGACACCATATATTTT.